This T cell receptor (beta chain) was obtained from a study of shared clonotypes between healthy human individuals. The authors split each subset's genomic DNA evenly across several immunoSEQ plates. The sorted-subset replicate PCRs were given about 200 ng DNA, which is 30,000 or so T cell genomes. Clones were read by immunoSEQ multiplex PCR, and TCRdb kept only the in-frame ones, dropping some. The data show more than 550,000 clones, roughly two thirds seen once. The study's findings and limits: The sharing of 4.5% to 5% of naive CD4 clonotypes was seen across a handful of donors. Limitation of the genetic and exposure-history diversity represented came from the few donors.

Comments on this clone: Antigen specificity is unknown.

The germline V gene has CDR1 ENHRY and CDR2 SYGVKD. V lost 10 bases, J lost 5 bases, and 11 bases lay in between. This CDR3 has 11 amino acids. The gene calls are TRBV10-3 and TRBJ1-2; no definite D call. The sample taken for sequencing was memory CD4+ T cells sorted from blood. Subset described: CD45RA-negative fraction. The receptor was derived from a young woman in good health. CDR3 DNA sequence: TGTGCCACGAGCGTGGGGTATGGCTACACCTTC. The encoded protein is CATSVGYGYTF.